The clone carrying this T cell receptor beta chain showed up just a few times. This specimen comes from a study of CD8+ T cells in alopecia areata. After isolation, RNA underwent reverse transcription to generate cDNA as the sequencing template. Some clones are missing from TCRdb's copy, which holds only in-frame ones; the method was immunoSEQ multiplex PCR. The sample has roughly 220,000 clones, approximately 38% seen once. This sample's treatment: oral pan-JAK inhibitor, 5-10 mg twice daily. Germline V lookup: CDR1 KGHSH, CDR2 LQKENI. The CDR3 runs to 14 residues. V lost 6 bases to trimming and J lost 9 bases; unmatched junction nucleotides: 4.

Specimen: CD4+ T cells sorted from blood, collected around week 34, from a patient treated with tofacitinib. The chain recombines TRBV18 with TRBJ2-1, with TRBD2 matching 14 bases. The clonotype comes from a human donor with alopecia areata. CDR3 nucleotides: TGTGCCAGCTCGACTAGCGGGGGGGCCACTGAGCAGTTCTTC. This sequence encodes CASSTSGGATEQFF.